This T cell receptor (beta chain) appears in the sequencing data of a study of control samples from healthy donors and cancer patients. Profiling relied on immunoSEQ multiplex PCR, and the TCRdb table lists in-frame clones only, not all of them. The table has about 60,000 clones, roughly 90% seen once. The germline V gene encodes CDR1 SGDLS and CDR2 YYNGEE. This CDR3 comprises 13 residues. With 4 bases removed from V and 3 bases from J, the gap between germline ends came to 10 bases. V is TRBV9 and J is TRBJ2-5; no firm D call. The clonotype was recovered from a man in his fifties or sixties in good health. The sequenced material came from blood. CDR3 residues: CASSTSPEETQYF. The CDR3, as DNA: TGTGCCAGCAGCACGAGTCCCGAAGAGACCCAGTACTTC.